This T cell receptor beta chain was retrieved from a study of shared clonotypes between healthy human individuals. The CDR3 extends over 15 amino acids. The ends were cut back, 1 base at V and 2 bases at J, with 6 bases in the middle. Germline CDR1 and CDR2: SGHDN and FVKESK. Several immunoSEQ plates held equal portions of the genomic DNA taken from each subset. Clones were read by immunoSEQ multiplex PCR, and TCRdb kept only the in-frame ones, dropping some. The sample yields about 2.4 million clones, over 85% seen once. The clonotype was recovered from a man younger than 35 in good health. Some clones in this sample may be carry-over from other donors' samples. The material sequenced was naive CD4+ T cells from PBMCs. Subset defined: CD45RA+ positively selected. The chain carries TRBV14 and TRBJ2-6; no definite D call. The CDR3, as DNA: TGTGCCAGCAGCCAAGTCGGAACTGGGGCCAACGTCCTGACTTTC. This sequence encodes CASSQVGTGANVLTF.